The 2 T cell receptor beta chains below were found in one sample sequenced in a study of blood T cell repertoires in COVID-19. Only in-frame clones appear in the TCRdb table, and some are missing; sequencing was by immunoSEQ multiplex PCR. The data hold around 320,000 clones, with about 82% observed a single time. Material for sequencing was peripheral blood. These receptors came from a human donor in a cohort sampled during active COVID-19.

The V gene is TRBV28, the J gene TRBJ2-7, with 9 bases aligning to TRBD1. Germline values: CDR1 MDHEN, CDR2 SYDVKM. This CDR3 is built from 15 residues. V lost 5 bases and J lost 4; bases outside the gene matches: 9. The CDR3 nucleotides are TGTGCCAGCAGTCCCGGTGGGACAGGGTGGTACGAGCAGTACTTC. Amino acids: CASSPGGTGWYEQYF.

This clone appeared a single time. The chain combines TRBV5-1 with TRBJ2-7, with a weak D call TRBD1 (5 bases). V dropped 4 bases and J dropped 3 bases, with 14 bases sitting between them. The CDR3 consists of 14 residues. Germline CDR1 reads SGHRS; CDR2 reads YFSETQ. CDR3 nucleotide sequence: TGCGCCAGCAGCATCAGGGTTGGGGACTACGAGCAGTACTTC. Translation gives CASSIRVGDYEQYF.